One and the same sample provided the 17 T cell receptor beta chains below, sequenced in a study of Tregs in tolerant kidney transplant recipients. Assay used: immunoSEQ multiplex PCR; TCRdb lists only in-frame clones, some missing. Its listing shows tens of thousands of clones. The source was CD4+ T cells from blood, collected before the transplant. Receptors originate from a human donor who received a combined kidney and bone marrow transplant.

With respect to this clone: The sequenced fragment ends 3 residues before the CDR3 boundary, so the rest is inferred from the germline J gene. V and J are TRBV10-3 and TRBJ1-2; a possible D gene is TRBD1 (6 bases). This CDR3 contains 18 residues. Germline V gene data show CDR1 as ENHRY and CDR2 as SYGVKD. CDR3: CAISESGDGQTRLRGYTF. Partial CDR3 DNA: TGTGCCATCAGTGAGTCGGGGGACGGACAGACCCGCCTTCGGGGC.

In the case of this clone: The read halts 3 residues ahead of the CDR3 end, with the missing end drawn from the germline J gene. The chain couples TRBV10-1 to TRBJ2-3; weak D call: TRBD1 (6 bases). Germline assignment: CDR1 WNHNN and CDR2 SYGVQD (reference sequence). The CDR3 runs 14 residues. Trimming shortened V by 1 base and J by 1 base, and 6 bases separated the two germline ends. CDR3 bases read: TGCGCCAGCAGTGAGTACAGGGGCACAGATACG. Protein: CASSEYRGTDT. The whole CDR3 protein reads CASSEYRGTDTQYF.

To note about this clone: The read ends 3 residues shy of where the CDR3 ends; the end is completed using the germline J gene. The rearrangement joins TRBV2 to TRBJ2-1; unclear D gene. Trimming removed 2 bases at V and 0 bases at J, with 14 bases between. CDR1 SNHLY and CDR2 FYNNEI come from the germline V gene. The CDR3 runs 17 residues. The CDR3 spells CASSELRSGSSYNEQFF. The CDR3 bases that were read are TGTGCCAGCAGTGAACTTAGGTCGGGTAGCTCCTACAATGAG.

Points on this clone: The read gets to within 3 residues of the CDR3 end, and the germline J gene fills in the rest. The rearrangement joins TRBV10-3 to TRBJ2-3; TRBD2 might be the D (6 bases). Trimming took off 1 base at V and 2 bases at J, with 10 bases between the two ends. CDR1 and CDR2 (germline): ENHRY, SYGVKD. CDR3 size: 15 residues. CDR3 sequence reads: CAISEWGETTDTQYF. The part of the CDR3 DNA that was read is TGTGCCATCAGTGAGTGGGGGGAAACCACAGATACG.

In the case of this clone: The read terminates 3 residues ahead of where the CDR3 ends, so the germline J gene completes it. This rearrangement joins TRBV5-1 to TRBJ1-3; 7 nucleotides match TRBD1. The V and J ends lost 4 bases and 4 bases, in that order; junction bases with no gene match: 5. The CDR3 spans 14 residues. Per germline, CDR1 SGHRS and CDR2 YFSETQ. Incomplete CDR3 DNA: TGCGCCAGCAGCCCTTCGACAGGGGGAAACACC. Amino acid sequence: CASSPSTGGNT. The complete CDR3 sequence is CASSPSTGGNTIYF.

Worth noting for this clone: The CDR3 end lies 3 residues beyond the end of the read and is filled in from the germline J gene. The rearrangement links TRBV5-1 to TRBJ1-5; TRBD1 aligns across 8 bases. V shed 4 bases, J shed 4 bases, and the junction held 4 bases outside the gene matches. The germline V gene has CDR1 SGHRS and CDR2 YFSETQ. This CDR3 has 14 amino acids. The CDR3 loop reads CASSVTGGNQPQHF. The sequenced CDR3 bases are TGCGCCAGCAGCGTTACAGGGGGGAATCAGCCC.

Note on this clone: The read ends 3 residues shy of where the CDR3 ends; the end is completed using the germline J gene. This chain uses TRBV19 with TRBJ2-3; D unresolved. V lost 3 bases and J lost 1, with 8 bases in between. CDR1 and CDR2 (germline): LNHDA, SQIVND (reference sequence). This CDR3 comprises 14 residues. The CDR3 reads CASSMQVGTDTQYF. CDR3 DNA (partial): TGTGCCAGTAGTATGCAGGTAGGCACAGATACG. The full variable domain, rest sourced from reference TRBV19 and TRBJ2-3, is DGGITQSPKYLFRKEGQNVTLSCEQNLNHDAMYWYRQDPGQGLRLIYYSQIVNDFQKGDIAEGYSVSREKKESFPLTVTSAQKNPTAFYLCASSMQVGTDTQYFGPGTRLTVL.

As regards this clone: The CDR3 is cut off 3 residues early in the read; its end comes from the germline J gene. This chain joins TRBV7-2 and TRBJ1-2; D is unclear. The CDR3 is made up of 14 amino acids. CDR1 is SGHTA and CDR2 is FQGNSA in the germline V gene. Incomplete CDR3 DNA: TGTGCCAGCAGCTTAGTAATGGATCTCGGGGGC. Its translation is CASSLVMDLGG. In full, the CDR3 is CASSLVMDLGGYTF. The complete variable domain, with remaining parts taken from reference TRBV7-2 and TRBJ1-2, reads GAGVSQSPSNKVTEKGKDVELRCDPISGHTALYWYRQSLGQGLEFLIYFQGNSAPDKSGLPSDRFSAERTGGSVSTLTIQRTQQEDSAVYLCASSLVMDLGGYTFGSGTRLTVV.

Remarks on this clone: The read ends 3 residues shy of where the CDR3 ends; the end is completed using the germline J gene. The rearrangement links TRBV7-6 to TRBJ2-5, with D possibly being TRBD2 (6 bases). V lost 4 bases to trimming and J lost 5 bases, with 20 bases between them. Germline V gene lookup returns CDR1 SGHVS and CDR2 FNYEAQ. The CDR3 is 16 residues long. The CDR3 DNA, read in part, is TGTGCCAGCAGCTCCCAGCCCATGCGGGGCGAGGAGACC. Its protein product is CASSSQPMRGEET. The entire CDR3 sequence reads CASSSQPMRGEETQYF.

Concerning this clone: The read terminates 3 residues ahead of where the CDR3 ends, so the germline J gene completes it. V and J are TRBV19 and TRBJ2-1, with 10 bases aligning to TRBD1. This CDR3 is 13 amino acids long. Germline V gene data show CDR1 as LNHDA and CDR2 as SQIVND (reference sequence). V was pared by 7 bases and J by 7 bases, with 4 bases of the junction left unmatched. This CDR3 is CASKDRGRNEQFF. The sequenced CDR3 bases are TGTGCCAGTAAGGACAGGGGGAGGAATGAG.

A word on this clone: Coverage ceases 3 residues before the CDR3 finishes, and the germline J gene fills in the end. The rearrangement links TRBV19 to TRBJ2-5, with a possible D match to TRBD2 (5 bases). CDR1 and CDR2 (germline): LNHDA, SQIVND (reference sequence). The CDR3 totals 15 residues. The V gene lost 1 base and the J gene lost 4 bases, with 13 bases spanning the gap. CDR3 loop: CASSIGPYEGETQYF. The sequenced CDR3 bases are TGTGCCAGTAGTATAGGTCCCTATGAGGGAGAGACC.

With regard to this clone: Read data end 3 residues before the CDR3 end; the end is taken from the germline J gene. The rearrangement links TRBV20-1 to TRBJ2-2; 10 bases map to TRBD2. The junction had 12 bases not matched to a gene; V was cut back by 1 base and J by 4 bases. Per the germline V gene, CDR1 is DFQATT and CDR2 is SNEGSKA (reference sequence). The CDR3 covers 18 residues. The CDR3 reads CSARGASGGPRPTGELFF. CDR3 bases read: TGCAGTGCTAGAGGGGCTAGCGGGGGCCCGAGGCCCACCGGGGAG.

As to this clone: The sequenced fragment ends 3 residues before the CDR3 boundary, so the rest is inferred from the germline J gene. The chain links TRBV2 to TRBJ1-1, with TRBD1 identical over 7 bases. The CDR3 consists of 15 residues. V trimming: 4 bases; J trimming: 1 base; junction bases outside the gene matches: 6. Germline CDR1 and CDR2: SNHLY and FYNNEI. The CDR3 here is CASSGGQNRNTEAFF. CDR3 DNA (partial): TGTGCCAGCAGTGGGGGACAGAACAGGAACACTGAA.

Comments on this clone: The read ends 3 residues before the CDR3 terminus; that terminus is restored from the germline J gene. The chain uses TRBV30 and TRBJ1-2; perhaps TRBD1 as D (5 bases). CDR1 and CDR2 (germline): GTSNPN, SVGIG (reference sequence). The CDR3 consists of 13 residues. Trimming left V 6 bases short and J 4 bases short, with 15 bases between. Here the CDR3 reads CACSMGLSYGYTF. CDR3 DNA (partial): TGTGCCTGCTCTATGGGACTTAGCTATGGC.

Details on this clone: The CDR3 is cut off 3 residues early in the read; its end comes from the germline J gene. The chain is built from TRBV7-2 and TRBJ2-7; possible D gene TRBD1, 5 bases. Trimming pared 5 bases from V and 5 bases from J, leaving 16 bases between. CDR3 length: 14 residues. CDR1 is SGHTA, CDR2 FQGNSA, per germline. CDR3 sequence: CASSAQVLRNEQYF. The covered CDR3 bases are TGTGCCAGCAGCGCACAGGTGTTGCGGAACGAG.

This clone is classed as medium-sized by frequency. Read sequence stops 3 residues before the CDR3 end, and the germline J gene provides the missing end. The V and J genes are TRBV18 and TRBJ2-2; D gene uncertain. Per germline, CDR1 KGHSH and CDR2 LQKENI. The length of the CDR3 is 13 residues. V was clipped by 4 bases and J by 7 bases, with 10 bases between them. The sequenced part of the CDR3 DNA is TGTGCCAGCTCACAGGGTCCAGGCGGGGAG. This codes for CASSQGPGGE. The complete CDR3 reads CASSQGPGGELFF.

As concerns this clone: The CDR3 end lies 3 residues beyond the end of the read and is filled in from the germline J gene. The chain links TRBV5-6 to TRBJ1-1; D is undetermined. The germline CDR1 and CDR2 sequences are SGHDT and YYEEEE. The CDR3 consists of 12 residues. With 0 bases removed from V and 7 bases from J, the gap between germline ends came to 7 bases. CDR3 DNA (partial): TGTGCCAGCAGCTTGGCGGGGATTGAA. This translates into CASSLAGIE. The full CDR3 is CASSLAGIEAFF.